This TCR beta chain comes out of a study of blood T cell repertoires in COVID-19. For the study at large: PBMCs, B-cell-depleted T cells, or T cells were the source of the cDNA or gDNA that made up the material.

The authors' processing: Nucleated cell counts were estimated from reference gene primer amplification. Here immunoSEQ multiplex PCR was the method, and the copy in TCRdb shows in-frame clones only, minus some. V and J calls and clone size are those listed in that table; D and trimming were worked out from the DNA. The data show around 60,000 clones, with 80% to 85% seen just once and about 16% held by the top ten. This CDR3 is 15 amino acids long. Germline loops: CDR1 GTSNPN, CDR2 SVGIG (reference sequence). V dropped 0 bases and J dropped 7 bases, with 16 bases sitting between them. Patients of the Seattle cohort, enrolled during active infection, were followed longitudinally.

Sequencing input: peripheral blood. This chain joins TRBV30 and TRBJ2-1; D might be TRBD2 (5 bases). The TCR comes from a man between 60 and 75 years old with COVID-19, enrolled during active disease. CDR3 DNA sequence: TGTGCCTGGAGTGTCGATCGGGAAATAAAGAATGAGCAGTTCTTC. Translating gives CAWSVDREIKNEQFF. The whole variable domain, remainder taken from reference TRBV30 and TRBJ2-1, is SQTIHQWPATLVQPVGSPLSLECTVEGTSNPNLYWYRQAAGRGLQLLFYSVGIGQISSEVPQNLSASRPQDRQFILSSKKLLLSDSGFYLCAWSVDREIKNEQFFGPGTRLTVL.